Below are 14 T cell receptor beta chains sequenced from a single sample in a study of OX40 agonist ivuxolimab in advanced cancers. Assay used: immunoSEQ multiplex PCR; TCRdb lists only in-frame clones, some missing. The data contain about 46,000 clones, 90% to 95% of them seen just once; the ten biggest clones take up roughly 5%. The sequencing used CD4+ or CD8+ T cells sorted from blood, collected in a trial of the OX40 agonist ivuxolimab. Receptors originate from an adult with an advanced solid tumor such as melanoma, head and neck, liver or kidney cancer.

The chain combines TRBV19 with TRBJ2-7, with 11 bases fitting TRBD2. The ends lost 3 bases at V and 2 bases at J; junction bases unmatched: 3. Germline V gene sequence: CDR1 LNHDA, CDR2 SQIVND (reference sequence). CDR3 length: 15 amino acids. CDR3 nucleotides: TGTGCCAGTAGTATCGTAGCGGGAGGGACCTACGAGCAGTACTTC. Translating gives CASSIVAGGTYEQYF. The complete variable domain, with remaining parts taken from reference TRBV19 and TRBJ2-7, reads DGGITQSPKYLFRKEGQNVTLSCEQNLNHDAMYWYRQDPGQGLRLIYYSQIVNDFQKGDIAEGYSVSREKKESFPLTVTSAQKNPTAFYLCASSIVAGGTYEQYFGPGTRLTVT.

The chain combines TRBV7-9 with TRBJ2-7; 7 bases agree with TRBD2. From germline, CDR1 is SEHNR and CDR2 FQNEAQ (reference sequence). The CDR3 totals 15 residues. With 4 bases clipped from V and 4 bases from J, the junction kept 10 bases outside the gene matches. The CDR3 reads CASSWPGVGGYEQYF. Here the CDR3 DNA reads TGTGCCAGCAGCTGGCCAGGAGTGGGGGGGTACGAGCAGTACTTC.

The genes are TRBV29-1 and TRBJ2-1, with 8 bases matching TRBD2. Germline V lookup: CDR1 SQVTM, CDR2 ANQGSEA. Trimming cost V 4 bases and J 4 bases; bases outside gene matches: 6. The CDR3 is made up of 14 amino acids. CDR3 residues: CSVAGASGYNEQFF. For the CDR3, the DNA is TGCAGCGTTGCTGGGGCTAGCGGGTACAATGAGCAGTTCTTC.

This chain joins TRBV5-1 and TRBJ1-5; 7 bases are shared with TRBD1. J lost 5 bases, V lost 0 bases, and 2 bases had no gene match. This CDR3 has 14 residues. In germline, CDR1 is SGHRS, CDR2 YFSETQ. Here the CDR3 DNA reads TGCGCCAGCAGCTTGGGACAGGGACATCAGCCCCAGCATTTT. This sequence encodes CASSLGQGHQPQHF.

The chain has TRBV27 and TRBJ2-1; either TRBD1 or TRBD2 may fit D (5 bases each). This CDR3 has 12 amino acids. CDR1 and CDR2 from the germline V gene are MNHEY and SMNVEV (reference sequence). Trimming pared 7 bases from V and 7 bases from J, leaving 11 bases between. The CDR3 loop is CASTSWGNEQFF. Here the CDR3 DNA reads TGTGCCAGCACGTCTTGGGGGAATGAGCAGTTCTTC.

The rearrangement links TRBV4-2 to TRBJ2-7, with D perhaps matching TRBD1 (6 bases). The CDR3 consists of 14 residues. V was clipped by 3 bases and J by 5 bases, with 14 bases between them. Germline V gene sequence: CDR1 LGHNA, CDR2 YNFKEQ. In DNA, the CDR3 is TGTGCCAGCAGCCATACCGGGACATTGAACGAGCAGTACTTC. It yields the protein CASSHTGTLNEQYF.

The chain links TRBV4-2 to TRBJ2-1; 8 bases agree with TRBD2. The V and J ends lost 1 base and 7 bases, in that order; junction bases with no gene match: 6. The CDR3 runs 15 residues. CDR1 and CDR2 (germline): LGHNA, YNFKEQ. The CDR3 spells CASSQGPGLGNEQFF. In nucleotides, the CDR3 is TGTGCCAGCAGCCAAGGCCCGGGACTAGGGAATGAGCAGTTCTTC.

In this sample, this clone turned up once. The chain has TRBV7-9 and TRBJ2-7; no clear D gene. CDR1 and CDR2 (germline): SEHNR, FQNEAQ (reference sequence). The CDR3 is 12 amino acids. The ends were cut back, 1 base at V and 6 bases at J, with 7 bases in the middle. This CDR3 is CASSLGIAEQYF. In DNA, the CDR3 is TGTGCCAGCAGCTTAGGTATAGCCGAGCAGTACTTC.

The chain is built from TRBV7-6 and TRBJ1-1; 8 positions agree with TRBD1. The CDR3 contains 14 residues. J gave up 5 bases and V 4 bases, and 6 bases lay outside the gene matches. Germline V CDR1 and CDR2: SGHVS, FNYEAQ. The CDR3 region has the DNA TGTGCCAGCAGCTCCGACAGGGGAGGAACTGAAGCTTTCTTT. Protein sequence: CASSSDRGGTEAFF.

The chain employs TRBV27 and TRBJ1-2, with 7 bases fitting TRBD1. The CDR3 sequence is 19 residues long. The V and J ends lost 6 bases and 7 bases, in that order; junction bases with no gene match: 26. The V gene's germline CDR1 is MNHEY and CDR2 SMNVEV (reference sequence). CDR3 loop: CASSLSPPLNRGAPVGYTF. CDR3 nucleotide sequence: TGTGCCAGCAGCCTAAGCCCACCCCTAAACAGGGGCGCCCCGGTTGGCTACACCTTC.

J is TRBJ2-5 and V is TRBV7-8, with 13 bases lining up with TRBD2. V gave up 1 base and J gave up 5 bases; unmatched junction bases: 7. Germline-derived CDR1 and CDR2 are SGHVS and FQNEAQ. The CDR3 extends over 17 amino acids. The DNA for the CDR3 is TGTGCCAGCAGCTTAGAGACTAGCGGGGGGAGGTGGGAGACCCAGTACTTC. Translated, it gives CASSLETSGGRWETQYF. The full variable domain, completed using reference TRBV7-8 and TRBJ2-5, is GAGVSQSPRYKVAKRGQDVALRCDPISGHVSLFWYQQALGQGPEFLTYFQNEAQLDKSGLPSDRFFAERPEGSVSTLKIQRTQQEDSAVYLCASSLETSGGRWETQYFGPGTRLLVL.

This chain links TRBV7-2 with TRBJ2-1; 11 nucleotides agree with TRBD2. CDR1 and CDR2 from the germline V gene are SGHTA and FQGNSA. This CDR3 spans 15 amino acids. Germline trimming cut 4 bases from V and 5 bases from J; bases unmatched to any gene: 4. Written as DNA, the CDR3 is TGTGCCAGCAGCTATAGCGGGAGGGCCCACAATGAGCAGTTCTTC. Amino acids: CASSYSGRAHNEQFF.

The CDR3 loop is CASSPHGGYRAYEQYF. The CDR3 DNA sequence: TGTGCCAGCAGCCCTCATGGAGGGTATCGCGCCTACGAGCAGTACTTC. The chain carries TRBV14 and TRBJ2-7, with D possibly being TRBD2 (6 bases). Per germline, CDR1 SGHDN and CDR2 FVKESK. The ends were cut back, 4 bases at V and 2 bases at J, with 18 bases in the middle. The CDR3 runs 16 residues.

In DNA form, the CDR3 reads TGTGCCAGCAGCCAAGATCGGACAGGGAACTATGGCTACACCTTC. Protein: CASSQDRTGNYGYTF. J is TRBJ1-2 and V is TRBV14; 8 bases line up with TRBD1. J gave up 2 bases and V 0 bases, and 2 bases lay outside the gene matches. Germline CDR1 and CDR2: SGHDN and FVKESK. CDR3 size: 15 residues.